These T cell receptor beta chains were read from a single sample in a study of cytomegalovirus exposure and HLA in healthy donors. Sequencing used immunoSEQ multiplex PCR; TCRdb keeps in-frame clones, though not all of them. The sample shows about 97,000 clones, 81% of them seen only once. Sequenced input: PBMCs. Receptors originate from a man aged 35-49 years in good health and CMV-seropositive. The CDR3 runs from the conserved cysteine through the conserved F or W. Where a row states a size, it is once, few, many or the class of an expanded clone; other rows omit it.

J: TRBJ2-1
size: -
V: TRBV5-1
CDR3: CASSLTGAGLVENEQFF

J: TRBJ2-2
size: -
V: TRBV10-1
CDR3: CASRAPGTGELFF

J: TRBJ1-2
size: -
V: TRBV29-1
CDR3: CSVEEGWGDGYTF

J: TRBJ2-7
size: few
V: TRBV30
CDR3: CAWSVLAAPGEQYF

J: TRBJ2-5
size: -
V: TRBV5-1
CDR3: CASSLGSVQETQYF

J: -
size: -
V: TRBV6-1
CDR3: CASSTLQGYEQYF

J: TRBJ1-1
size: few
V: TRBV14
CDR3: CASSQQGAGTEAFF

J: TRBJ2-5
size: -
V: TRBV5-1
CDR3: CASSSTGTLQETQYF

J: TRBJ2-5
size: -
V: TRBV6-1
CDR3: CASTEQGSGETQYF

J: TRBJ1-2
size: -
V: TRBV11-2
CDR3: CASSLSEGGIYGYTF

J: TRBJ1-2
size: -
V: TRBV28
CDR3: CASRPYGGAGGYTF

J: TRBJ2-1
size: -
V: TRBV30
CDR3: CAWSVAYYNEQFF

J: TRBJ2-1
size: -
V: TRBV12-2
CDR3: CASRLVSFGDVCREQFF

J: TRBJ1-1
size: few
V: TRBV4-2
CDR3: CASSLGSQAFF

J: TRBJ2-7
size: few
V: TRBV7-2
CDR3: CASSSPRTGDWEAYEQYF

J: TRBJ2-1
size: -
V: TRBV6-6
CDR3: CASSYLDTLGEQFF

J: TRBJ1-2
size: -
V: TRBV19
CDR3: CASSIGQGRGYGYTF

J: TRBJ2-7
size: -
V: TRBV19
CDR3: CASSWVAGGSYEQYF

J: TRBJ2-7
size: -
V: TRBV5-1
CDR3: CASSLMTSGNEQYF

J: TRBJ1-1
size: few
V: TRBV30
CDR3: CAWNTQGYEDTEAFF

J: TRBJ2-7
size: -
V: TRBV6-1
CDR3: CASSEADRGVSYEQYF

J: TRBJ2-3
size: few
V: TRBV12-5
CDR3: CASGDRTDTQYF

J: TRBJ2-2
size: few
V: TRBV29-1
CDR3: CSVRTGIAGELFF

J: TRBJ1-2
size: -
V: TRBV11-2
CDR3: CASSLGEDYGYTF

J: TRBJ2-5
size: -
V: TRBV2
CDR3: CASTRRVIETQYF

J: TRBJ2-1
size: few
V: TRBV28
CDR3: CATGDGDLQFF

J: TRBJ1-1
size: -
V: TRBV7-2
CDR3: CASSPGQQTMNTEAFF

J: TRBJ1-1
size: -
V: TRBV11-2
CDR3: CASSLEWRMNTEAFF

J: TRBJ1-5
size: -
V: TRBV5-1
CDR3: CASSLRQGVQPQHF

J: TRBJ1-1
size: -
V: TRBV9
CDR3: CASSPRQGSEAFF

J: TRBJ1-5
size: few
V: TRBV28
CDR3: CASSDSGKGNQPQHF

J: TRBJ2-1
size: -
V: TRBV4-1
CDR3: CASSQDPGFNEQFF

J: TRBJ1-2
size: -
V: TRBV29-1
CDR3: CSVRGLNGYTF

J: TRBJ1-4
size: few
V: TRBV19
CDR3: CASSMREKLFF

J: TRBJ2-7
size: -
V: TRBV18
CDR3: CASSPGTGGYEQYF

J: TRBJ2-7
size: -
V: TRBV7-9
CDR3: CASSRGLAGDSSYEQYF

J: TRBJ1-5
size: -
V: TRBV2
CDR3: CASSADTPNQPQHF

J: TRBJ1-5
size: few
V: TRBV7-8
CDR3: CASSLAGDRKHQPQHF

J: TRBJ2-7
size: -
V: TRBV10-3
CDR3: CAISGTGISYEQYF

J: TRBJ1-4
size: -
V: TRBV4-2
CDR3: CASSQARQVNEKLFF

J: TRBJ2-7
size: -
V: TRBV10-3
CDR3: CAISTGTGVFEQYF

J: TRBJ1-1
size: -
V: TRBV5-1
CDR3: CASSSGQMNTEAFF

J: TRBJ2-1
size: once
V: TRBV14
CDR3: CASRSGSGYNEQFF

J: TRBJ2-3
size: -
V: TRBV5-1
CDR3: CATRGLAGALDTQYF

J: TRBJ1-6
size: -
V: TRBV5-1
CDR3: CASSLLAPSSSYNSPLHF

J: TRBJ1-4
size: -
V: TRBV13
CDR3: CASSLGPGIRTNEKLFF

J: TRBJ2-2
size: -
V: TRBV18
CDR3: CASSLLTGELFF

J: TRBJ1-3
size: -
V: TRBV19
CDR3: CASSIGSEGSGNTIYF

J: TRBJ1-1
size: -
V: TRBV6-5
CDR3: CASRDRAITEAFF

J: TRBJ2-7
size: -
V: TRBV5-1
CDR3: CASSLTGHEQYF

J: TRBJ2-5
size: -
V: TRBV18
CDR3: CASSPDRVSETQYF

J: TRBJ1-4
size: -
V: TRBV25-1
CDR3: CASTGQGTNEKLFF

J: TRBJ2-1
size: -
V: TRBV5-1
CDR3: CASSLPGLAGSYNEQFF

J: TRBJ2-5
size: -
V: TRBV5-6
CDR3: CASSLAGRGGGETQYF

J: TRBJ2-3
size: -
V: TRBV7-9
CDR3: CASSKAAGAGDTQYF

J: TRBJ1-4
size: -
V: TRBV4-1
CDR3: CASSQASGNNEKLFF